A selection of T cell receptor beta chains follows, all from one sample in a study of human T cells and chemical hapten exposure. TCRdb processed the RACE reads anew with MiXCR; each CDR3 protein has one entry. The sample holds tens of thousands of distinct CDR3 sequences, around 10% seen once. Sequenced here: whole blood, sampled in connection with sensitization to the hapten diphenylcyclopropenone (DPC). The receptor source for this set is a man in his thirties or forties with alopecia areata. Some clones in this sample may be carry-over from other donors' samples. Each CDR3 is given with its conserved first and last residue. Each record gives: clone size, V gene, D gene, J gene, CDR3 protein, CDR3 DNA. The D gene is left open where the match is weak. Some rows mark clone size as missing; the rest say once, few, many or name a class of expanded clone.

clone size: few
V gene: TRBV6-2/TRBV6-3
D gene: TRBD1
J gene: TRBJ1-6
CDR3 protein: CASSYSRDRGSSYNSPLHF
CDR3 DNA: TGTGCCAGCAGTTACTCGCGGGACAGGGGAAGCTCCTATAATTCACCCCTCCACTTT

clone size: -
V gene: TRBV20-1
D gene: -
J gene: TRBJ2-7
CDR3 protein: CSARGSSDEQYF
CDR3 DNA: TGCAGTGCTAGAGGGAGCAGCGACGAGCAGTACTTC

clone size: many
V gene: TRBV20-1
D gene: TRBD2
J gene: TRBJ2-3
CDR3 protein: CSGVGGYGADTQYF
CDR3 DNA: TGCAGTGGAGTGGGAGGGTATGGCGCAGATACGCAGTATTTT

clone size: few
V gene: TRBV29-1
D gene: -
J gene: TRBJ2-2
CDR3 protein: CSVSGGSDTGELFF
CDR3 DNA: TGCAGCGTTTCTGGGGGGTCCGACACCGGGGAGCTGTTTTTT

clone size: many
V gene: TRBV6-6
D gene: -
J gene: TRBJ2-5
CDR3 protein: CASSVAETQYF
CDR3 DNA: TGTGCCAGCAGTGTAGCTGAGACCCAGTACTTC

clone size: many
V gene: TRBV7-9
D gene: -
J gene: TRBJ2-5
CDR3 protein: CASSPGTLEVQYF
CDR3 DNA: TGTGCCAGCAGCCCCGGGACTTTAGAAGTCCAGTACTTC

clone size: few
V gene: TRBV2
D gene: -
J gene: TRBJ2-7
CDR3 protein: CASRSYSYEQYF
CDR3 DNA: TGTGCCAGCAGGAGTTACTCCTACGAGCAGTACTTC

clone size: many
V gene: TRBV29-1
D gene: -
J gene: TRBJ2-5
CDR3 protein: CSLAGTGETQYF
CDR3 DNA: TGCAGCCTTGCCGGGACTGGAGAGACCCAGTACTTC

clone size: many
V gene: TRBV18
D gene: -
J gene: TRBJ2-7
CDR3 protein: CASSPVSGLTYEQYF
CDR3 DNA: TGTGCCAGCTCACCAGTAAGCGGGCTAACCTACGAGCAGTACTTC

clone size: few
V gene: TRBV15
D gene: -
J gene: TRBJ2-6
CDR3 protein: CASRTTSSGANVLTF
CDR3 DNA: TGTGCCTCGCGAACTACCAGCTCTGGGGCCAACGTCCTGACTTTC

clone size: medium-sized
V gene: TRBV20-1
D gene: -
J gene: TRBJ2-3
CDR3 protein: CSASREDTQYF
CDR3 DNA: TGCAGTGCTAGCCGAGAAGATACGCAGTATTTT

clone size: -
V gene: TRBV13
D gene: -
J gene: TRBJ1-3
CDR3 protein: CASSQAPLGPSLSGNTIYF
CDR3 DNA: TGTGCCAGCAGCCAAGCCCCACTCGGACCGAGTCTCTCTGGAAACACCATATATTTT

clone size: many
V gene: TRBV6-5
D gene: -
J gene: TRBJ1-6
CDR3 protein: CASSYSAGSSYNSPLHF
CDR3 DNA: TGTGCCAGCAGTTACTCGGCCGGGAGCTCCTATAATTCACCCCTCCACTTT

clone size: few
V gene: TRBV7-6
D gene: -
J gene: TRBJ1-3
CDR3 protein: CASSEVSGNTIYF
CDR3 DNA: TGTGCCAGCAGTGAGGTATCAGGAAACACCATATATTTT

clone size: -
V gene: TRBV10-3
D gene: TRBD1
J gene: TRBJ2-1
CDR3 protein: CASAIRDRGDNEQFF
CDR3 DNA: TGTGCCAGTGCTATCCGGGACAGGGGAGACAATGAGCAGTTCTTC

clone size: few
V gene: TRBV6-2/TRBV6-3
D gene: -
J gene: TRBJ1-5
CDR3 protein: CASSGGQSSNQPQHF
CDR3 DNA: TGTGCCAGCAGTGGAGGACAGTCCAGCAATCAGCCCCAGCATTTT

clone size: many
V gene: TRBV12-5
D gene: -
J gene: TRBJ1-3
CDR3 protein: CASGLTPGLGNTIYF
CDR3 DNA: TGTGCTAGTGGTTTGACGCCAGGACTTGGAAACACCATATATTTT

clone size: few
V gene: TRBV2
D gene: TRBD1
J gene: TRBJ2-7
CDR3 protein: CASRTGVSSYEQYF
CDR3 DNA: TGTGCCAGCAGAACAGGGGTTTCCTCCTACGAGCAGTACTTC

clone size: many
V gene: TRBV5-6
D gene: TRBD1
J gene: TRBJ1-5
CDR3 protein: CASTLTGSNQPQHF
CDR3 DNA: TGTGCCAGCACCTTGACAGGGTCCAATCAGCCCCAGCATTTT

clone size: medium-sized
V gene: TRBV19
D gene: -
J gene: TRBJ1-3
CDR3 protein: CASSMLPATVPPSGNTIYF
CDR3 DNA: TGTGCCAGTAGTATGTTACCCGCGACAGTTCCTCCCTCTGGAAACACCATATATTTT

clone size: many
V gene: TRBV12-3/TRBV12-4
D gene: TRBD1
J gene: TRBJ2-1
CDR3 protein: CASSLGQGPNEQFF
CDR3 DNA: TGTGCCAGCAGTTTAGGACAGGGCCCCAATGAGCAGTTCTTC

clone size: many
V gene: TRBV7-9
D gene: -
J gene: TRBJ1-2
CDR3 protein: CASSLLDGYTF
CDR3 DNA: TGTGCCAGCAGCTTGTTGGACGGCTACACCTTC

clone size: -
V gene: TRBV11-3
D gene: -
J gene: TRBJ2-7
CDR3 protein: CASSPGGFGGTYEQYF
CDR3 DNA: TGTGCCAGCAGCCCAGGTGGGTTCGGCGGAACCTACGAGCAGTACTTC

clone size: many
V gene: TRBV5-1
D gene: TRBD2
J gene: TRBJ2-3
CDR3 protein: CASSLPSGLATDTQYF
CDR3 DNA: TGCGCCAGCAGCTTACCTAGCGGCTTAGCAACAGATACGCAGTATTTT

clone size: many
V gene: TRBV18
D gene: -
J gene: TRBJ1-2
CDR3 protein: CASSPNPGANYGYTF
CDR3 DNA: TGTGCCAGCTCACCCAATCCAGGGGCTAACTATGGCTACACCTTC

clone size: many
V gene: TRBV29-1
D gene: TRBD2
J gene: TRBJ2-1
CDR3 protein: CSGLSGRNNEQFF
CDR3 DNA: TGCAGCGGCCTTAGCGGGAGAAACAATGAGCAGTTCTTC

clone size: few
V gene: TRBV6-6
D gene: TRBD2
J gene: TRBJ2-7
CDR3 protein: CASSRIAGGPSEQYF
CDR3 DNA: TGTGCCAGCAGCCGCATAGCGGGGGGGCCGAGTGAGCAGTACTTC

clone size: many
V gene: TRBV29-1
D gene: -
J gene: TRBJ2-7
CDR3 protein: CSVEDRGSSYEQYF
CDR3 DNA: TGCAGCGTTGAAGATCGGGGCAGCTCCTACGAGCAGTACTTC

clone size: few
V gene: TRBV6-5
D gene: -
J gene: TRBJ1-3
CDR3 protein: CASSSMGGNTIYF
CDR3 DNA: TGTGCCAGCAGTTCAATGGGTGGAAACACCATATATTTT

clone size: -
V gene: TRBV10-1
D gene: -
J gene: TRBJ2-3
CDR3 protein: CASSELGADTQYF
CDR3 DNA: TGCGCCAGCAGTGAACTGGGCGCAGATACGCAGTATTTT

clone size: many
V gene: TRBV30
D gene: -
J gene: TRBJ1-1
CDR3 protein: CAWGKDRNMNTEAFF
CDR3 DNA: TGTGCCTGGGGGAAGGACCGAAACATGAACACTGAAGCTTTCTTT

clone size: many
V gene: TRBV7-2
D gene: -
J gene: TRBJ2-7
CDR3 protein: CASSPDPSGGEQYF
CDR3 DNA: TGTGCCAGCAGCCCGGACCCCAGTGGGGGGGAGCAGTACTTC

clone size: -
V gene: TRBV29-1
D gene: -
J gene: TRBJ2-7
CDR3 protein: CSARTRSYEQYF
CDR3 DNA: TGCAGCGCCCGGACGAGGTCCTACGAGCAGTACTTC

clone size: -
V gene: TRBV18
D gene: TRBD1
J gene: TRBJ1-1
CDR3 protein: CASSPPEDRVGTEAFF
CDR3 DNA: TGTGCCAGCTCACCCCCCGAGGACAGGGTGGGCACTGAAGCTTTCTTT

clone size: -
V gene: TRBV19
D gene: -
J gene: TRBJ2-7
CDR3 protein: CASSKTIYEQYF
CDR3 DNA: TGTGCCAGTAGTAAGACTATTTACGAGCAGTACTTC

clone size: many
V gene: TRBV7-7
D gene: TRBD2
J gene: TRBJ2-2
CDR3 protein: CASSYTSGGAPGELFF
CDR3 DNA: TGTGCTAGCAGCTACACTAGCGGGGGGGCCCCCGGGGAGCTGTTTTTT

clone size: many
V gene: TRBV5-5
D gene: -
J gene: TRBJ1-1
CDR3 protein: CASSAGVNTEAFF
CDR3 DNA: TGTGCCAGCAGTGCGGGCGTGAACACTGAAGCTTTCTTT

clone size: -
V gene: TRBV11-2
D gene: -
J gene: TRBJ2-1
CDR3 protein: CASSHRRDSGGDEQFF
CDR3 DNA: TGTGCCAGCAGCCACCGACGAGACTCCGGAGGTGATGAGCAGTTCTTC

clone size: many
V gene: TRBV12-5
D gene: TRBD2
J gene: TRBJ2-1
CDR3 protein: CASGLVLGTRPDNEQFF
CDR3 DNA: TGTGCTAGTGGTTTGGTACTAGGGACTAGACCTGACAATGAGCAGTTCTTC

clone size: few
V gene: TRBV18
D gene: -
J gene: TRBJ1-1
CDR3 protein: CARSSGAGDTEAFF
CDR3 DNA: TGTGCCAGATCATCAGGGGCAGGGGACACTGAAGCTTTCTTT

clone size: many
V gene: TRBV20-1
D gene: -
J gene: TRBJ2-7
CDR3 protein: CSATGSDSYEQYF
CDR3 DNA: TGCAGTGCTACGGGCTCCGACTCCTACGAGCAGTACTTC

clone size: -
V gene: TRBV30
D gene: -
J gene: TRBJ2-4
CDR3 protein: CAWSVWEKNSKNIQYF
CDR3 DNA: TGTGCCTGGAGTGTATGGGAAAAGAACTCCAAAAACATTCAGTACTTC

clone size: -
V gene: TRBV11-2
D gene: -
J gene: TRBJ2-3
CDR3 protein: CASSFASTDTQYF
CDR3 DNA: TGTGCCAGCAGCTTCGCCTCCACAGATACGCAGTATTTT

clone size: -
V gene: TRBV29-1
D gene: TRBD1
J gene: TRBJ1-1
CDR3 protein: CSAFPSRGLEWAFF
CDR3 DNA: TGCAGCGCTTTCCCCAGCAGGGGGCTTGAGTGGGCTTTCTTT

clone size: -
V gene: TRBV29-1
D gene: -
J gene: TRBJ2-5
CDR3 protein: CSARDAGETQYF
CDR3 DNA: TGCAGCGCCAGGGACGCTGGAGAGACCCAGTACTTC

clone size: many
V gene: TRBV30
D gene: -
J gene: TRBJ1-6
CDR3 protein: CACSRGYNSPLHF
CDR3 DNA: TGTGCCTGTTCCAGGGGTTATAATTCACCCCTCCACTTT

clone size: -
V gene: TRBV5-1
D gene: -
J gene: TRBJ2-3
CDR3 protein: CASEGQSTDTQYF
CDR3 DNA: TGCGCCAGCGAGGGACAAAGCACAGATACGCAGTATTTT

clone size: few
V gene: TRBV5-1
D gene: -
J gene: TRBJ2-7
CDR3 protein: CASSGLSYEQYF
CDR3 DNA: TGCGCCAGCAGTGGACTCTCCTACGAGCAGTACTTC

clone size: -
V gene: TRBV18
D gene: -
J gene: TRBJ1-5
CDR3 protein: CASSPSETQGQPQHF
CDR3 DNA: TGTGCCAGCTCACCAAGTGAAACCCAAGGGCAGCCCCAGCATTTT

clone size: many
V gene: TRBV29-1
D gene: TRBD1
J gene: TRBJ1-4
CDR3 protein: CSGWTGHKDEKLFF
CDR3 DNA: TGCAGCGGATGGACAGGGCATAAAGATGAAAAACTGTTTTTT

clone size: -
V gene: TRBV6-5
D gene: -
J gene: TRBJ1-1
CDR3 protein: CASSTLPPAIYTEAFF
CDR3 DNA: TGTGCCAGCAGTACGCTACCCCCAGCTATATACACTGAAGCTTTCTTT

clone size: many
V gene: TRBV5-4
D gene: -
J gene: TRBJ2-1
CDR3 protein: CASRYGGSAGTTYNEQFF
CDR3 DNA: TGTGCCAGCAGATACGGCGGATCGGCAGGGACGACCTACAATGAGCAGTTCTTC

clone size: many
V gene: TRBV19
D gene: TRBD2
J gene: TRBJ2-1
CDR3 protein: CASSMVSGVPSGEQFF
CDR3 DNA: TGTGCCAGTAGTATGGTTAGCGGGGTCCCCTCCGGTGAGCAGTTCTTC

clone size: -
V gene: TRBV18
D gene: -
J gene: TRBJ1-1
CDR3 protein: CASASNEGGTEAFF
CDR3 DNA: TGTGCCAGCGCGTCGAATGAGGGGGGCACTGAAGCTTTCTTT